Listed below are T cell receptor beta chains from one sample, sequenced in a study of shared clonotypes between healthy human individuals. This table comes from immunoSEQ multiplex PCR, and its TCRdb copy is limited to in-frame clones, with some not included. The profile shows under 1 million clones, around 93% of them singletons. Input material: naive CD8+ T cells sorted from blood. The receptors shown here come from a man younger than 40 in good health. Each CDR3 is given with its conserved first and last residue.

TRBJ1-5	TRBV4-1	CASSLTTGEGINQPQHF
TRBJ2-2	TRBV6-5	CASKVPQGAGELFF
TRBJ2-1	TRBV4-3	CASSQGLSVEQFF
TRBJ2-3	TRBV30	CAWSADRPQYF
TRBJ2-7	TRBV15	CATSRGVTGVASEQYF
TRBJ2-7	TRBV7-7	CASSFRDRGPHRPYEQYF
TRBJ1-1	TRBV6-5	CASTLRIGYPEAFF
TRBJ2-7	TRBV29-1	CSVEGRDRATYEQYF
TRBJ1-5	TRBV19	CASSIFRAYQPQHF
TRBJ2-1	TRBV5-4	CASSLSSPGTRSDEQFF
TRBJ2-2	TRBV29-1	CSGVAVNTGELFF
TRBJ2-7	TRBV18	CASSPETGGVLYEQYF
TRBJ2-7	TRBV28	CASSTPRGYEQYF
TRBJ2-7	TRBV7-6	CASSPGLEYEQYF
TRBJ2-1	TRBV7-8	CASSLSGGPGFF
TRBJ2-5	TRBV13	CASSLRLAEGETQYF
TRBJ2-4	TRBV6-6	CASSTGGASIQYF
TRBJ2-1	TRBV28	CASSLFGGGEQFF
TRBJ2-7	TRBV7-3	CASSLSPRDEQYF
TRBJ2-1	TRBV7-9	CASSQNIRLVESSYNEQFF
TRBJ1-5	TRBV27	CASSFAGAGNQPQHF
TRBJ2-3	TRBV9	CASSVGGADSDTQYF
TRBJ1-3	TRBV4-1	CASSQRGTGNTIYF
TRBJ2-5	TRBV5-6	CASSLAAGYQETQYF
TRBJ2-1	TRBV29-1	CSARTALVAGGSYNEQFF
TRBJ1-1	TRBV30	CAWSVGWDTEAFF
TRBJ2-5	TRBV7-9	CASSSNRAQETQYF
TRBJ1-1	TRBV11-2	CASSDSLLVTEAFF
TRBJ1-3	TRBV7-2	CASSLVVGSSGNTIYF
TRBJ2-4	TRBV6-5	CASSDFSGNIQYF
TRBJ1-3	TRBV9	CASSPRKGFAGNTIYF
TRBJ1-2	TRBV27	CASSPGLRYGYTF
TRBJ1-2	TRBV29-1	CSVDGGYGYTF
TRBJ1-5	TRBV2	CASSAGQGNQPQHF
TRBJ2-3	TRBV27	CASSLVGPRTDTQYF
TRBJ2-5	TRBV7-6	CASSLFGGIETQYF
TRBJ1-4	TRBV7-6	CASSLEAGTNEKLFF
TRBJ1-1	TRBV9	CASRSGNTEAFF
TRBJ2-1	TRBV4-3	CASSQTMGYNEQFF
TRBJ2-2	TRBV7-3	CASSLQGPNTGELFF
TRBJ2-7	TRBV7-9	CASSSDRKPYEQYF
TRBJ1-5	TRBV27	CASSPRQVHGPQHF
TRBJ2-7	TRBV29-1	CSVLILAGGYEQYF
TRBJ2-7	TRBV14	CASSQAGYEQYF
TRBJ1-5	TRBV6-6	CASSSRQGVRPQHF
TRBJ2-1	TRBV7-9	CASSHLAGVGNEQFF
TRBJ1-5	TRBV27	CASSRQGEWQPQHF
TRBJ2-1	TRBV20-1	CSARDRNEQFF
TRBJ1-2	TRBV5-8	CASSSLVTLHNYGYTF
TRBJ2-3	TRBV27	CASRVRGFSGTDTQYF
TRBJ2-7	TRBV5-1	CASSWTDGTLLEQYF
TRBJ2-7	TRBV11-2	CASSLTPSYEQYF
TRBJ2-2	TRBV2	CARRGANTGELFF
TRBJ2-2	TRBV15	CATSSRGPFGELFF
TRBJ2-5	TRBV19	CASIRRDRGETQYF
TRBJ2-1	TRBV10-3	CAISHSTGGTTDIEQFF
TRBJ2-7	TRBV7-9	CASSGETNAEQYF
TRBJ2-7	TRBV19	CASSILAGEIYEQYF
TRBJ2-1	TRBV19	CASSVTYNEQFF
TRBJ2-5	TRBV27	CASKGTSGRWETQYF